Below, 8 T cell receptor beta chains from the same sample are listed, as sequenced in a study of tumor-infiltrating lymphocytes in primary liver carcinoma. For blood RNA, unsorted whole blood served as the source, and germline DNA was extracted too. Starting from approximately 470 ng of total RNA, TCR beta cDNA was produced with a primer in the constant region. What produced the TCR beta libraries was three nested multiplex PCR rounds using slightly modified ARM-PCR. With TRBV1-TRBV30 forward primers and a C-beta reverse primer, the first two PCR rounds were run for approximately 10 cycles each. TCRdb called the multiplex PCR reads again in MiXCR, with one record for every CDR3 protein. The sample has roughly 330,000 distinct CDR3 sequences, less than 75% seen once. Material: peripheral blood. The receptors here all came from a man aged 40-50 years with primary liver carcinoma and hepatitis B virus infection.

About this clonotype itself: It is unclear where the CDR3 begins or ends on the DNA, so no DNA is shown, and the CDR3 is as TCRdb lists it. The CDR3 reads CPSSQGLRGSSHNYGCTF. The chain joins TRBV4-1 to TRBJ1-2. Germline CDR1 is MGHRA and CDR2 is YSYEKL. The CDR3 is 18 amino acids long, termini counted.

For this clonotype: This sequence may be a read error, since a much larger clone differs from it by one base. The rearrangement links TRBV5-4 to TRBJ2-3; 12 nucleotides match TRBD2. The CDR3 loop spans 16 amino acids. Germline V gene sequence: CDR1 SGHNT, CDR2 YYREEE (reference sequence). CDR3 nucleotide sequence: TGTGCCGGCAGCTCTCGACTAGCGGGAGCCACAGATACGCAGTATTTT. Translated: CAGSSRLAGATDTQYF.

Ten or more counts support this clonotype. The chain is built from TRBV6-1 and TRBJ1-1, with D unresolved. There are 13 residues in the CDR3. Per the germline V gene, CDR1 is MNHNS and CDR2 is SASEGT. Trimming took off 2 bases at V and 6 bases at J, with 10 bases between the two ends. The CDR3 protein is CASSERATSEAFF. DNA of the CDR3: TGTGCCAGCAGTGAACGAGCAACCTCTGAAGCTTTCTTT.

This clonotype was detected many times. The chain links TRBV10-3 to TRBJ1-4, with 7 bases fitting TRBD1. CDR1 and CDR2 from the germline V gene are ENHRY and SYGVKD. V shed 6 bases, J shed 7 bases, and the junction held 8 bases outside the gene matches. The CDR3 contains 14 residues. CDR3 amino acids: CAISDDREGEKLFF. The CDR3 bases are TGTGCCATCAGCGATGACAGGGAGGGTGAAAAACTGTTTTTT.

As regards this clonotype: This may come from a read error, since a much larger clone is one base off. This chain connects TRBV4-2 to TRBJ2-5; tentative D call: TRBD2 (5 bases). The CDR3 sequence is 15 residues long. The V gene lost 3 bases and the J gene lost 5 bases, with 16 bases spanning the gap. Germline CDR1 is LGHNA and CDR2 is YNFKEQ. DNA for the CDR3: TGTGCCAGCAGCCATGGCCCCGGGAATGGGGAGACCCAGTACTTC. Its protein product is CASSHGPGNGETQYF.

The V call is TRBV6-2 or TRBV6-3, the J call TRBJ1-4; D uncertain. V was pared by 7 bases and J by 0 bases, with 12 bases between. CDR1 and CDR2 from the germline V gene are MNHEY and SVGEGT. The CDR3 spans 15 residues. The CDR3 region has the DNA TGTGCCAGCATACCCGGACCTACAACTAATGAAAAACTGTTTTTT. It is translated as CASIPGPTTNEKLFF.

This clonotype was seen repeatedly, ten times or more. This chain joins TRBV10-3 and TRBJ2-7; the D is unclear. Germline V gene data show CDR1 as ENHRY and CDR2 as SYGVKD. This CDR3 region has 12 residues. The V end was cut by 3 bases, the J end by 6 bases, with 9 bases between. CDR3 residues: CAISDSGGEQYF. CDR3 bases: TGTGCCATCAGTGACTCTGGCGGCGAGCAGTACTTC.

This chain connects TRBV6-6 to TRBJ2-3; D call uncertain. There are 15 residues in the CDR3. Germline V gives CDR1 MNHNY, CDR2 SVGAGI (reference sequence). V lost 0 bases to trimming and J lost 0 bases, with 7 bases between them. This CDR3 reads CASSYSHTSTDTQYF. DNA of the CDR3: TGTGCCAGCAGTTACTCCCATACGAGCACAGATACGCAGTATTTT.